The 22 T cell receptor beta chains in this list originate from one sample, sequenced in a study of OX40 agonist ivuxolimab in advanced cancers. Profiling relied on immunoSEQ multiplex PCR, and the TCRdb table lists in-frame clones only, not all of them. The table has 60,000 to 70,000 clones, 80% seen once; the top ten hold more than 1%. The specimen comprised CD4+ or CD8+ T cells sorted from blood, sampled in a trial of the OX40 agonist ivuxolimab. The receptor set was obtained from an adult with an advanced solid tumor such as melanoma, head and neck, liver or kidney cancer.

The chain is built from TRBV14 and TRBJ2-3, with D perhaps TRBD2 (6 bases). Germline V gene data show CDR1 as SGHDN and CDR2 as FVKESK. V was clipped by 1 base and J by 0 bases, with 20 bases between them. The CDR3 runs to 19 residues. This chain's CDR3 is CASSQGDFPYRSSTDTQYF. In nucleotides, the CDR3 is TGTGCCAGCAGCCAAGGGGACTTTCCATACCGTTCTAGCACAGATACGCAGTATTTT.

This chain joins TRBV6-6 and TRBJ1-2; 7 nucleotides line up with TRBD1. Unmatched junction bases numbered 6, after V lost 4 bases and J lost 4 bases. This CDR3 spans 14 amino acids. Looked up from germline, CDR1 is MNHNY and CDR2 is SVGAGI (reference sequence). CDR3 DNA sequence: TGTGCCAGCAGTTCGAACAGGGGAGGCTATGGCTACACCTTC. Protein sequence: CASSSNRGGYGYTF.

The chain links TRBV12-5 to TRBJ2-3, with D perhaps being TRBD1 or TRBD2 (5 bases each). CDR3 length equals 12 residues. Germline CDR1 reads LGHNT; CDR2 reads FRNRAP. V was pared by 5 bases and J by 9 bases, with 12 bases between. The CDR3 reads CASGRDVGTQYF. The DNA for the CDR3 is TGTGCTAGTGGTCGGGACGTGGGGACGCAGTATTTT. Full variable domain (outside the CDR3, taken from reference TRBV12-5 and TRBJ2-3): DARVTQTPRHKVTEMGQEVTMRCQPILGHNTVFWYRQTMMQGLELLAYFRNRAPLDDSGMPKDRFSAEMPDATLATLKIQPSEPRDSAVYFCASGRDVGTQYFGPGTRLTVL.

This clone has just a few counts. CDR3 loop: CASNQGPILPGQGSYEQYF. CDR3 nucleotide sequence: TGTGCCAGCAACCAAGGCCCAATCCTTCCGGGACAGGGTTCCTACGAGCAGTACTTC. The chain links TRBV11-2 to TRBJ2-7; TRBD1 aligns across 9 bases. There are 19 residues in the CDR3. Trimming at V came to 7 bases and at J to 1 base, leaving 20 bases not matched to a gene. Per germline, CDR1 SGHAT and CDR2 FQNNGV.

The rearrangement links TRBV30 to TRBJ2-7; TRBD2 is a possible D gene (5 bases). The V and J ends lost 7 bases and 6 bases respectively, with 19 bases between them. Per the germline V gene, CDR1 is GTSNPN and CDR2 is SVGIG (reference sequence). CDR3 length equals 13 residues. CDR3: CAFLGGPTTEQYF. In DNA, the CDR3 is TGTGCCTTCCTCGGCGGGCCGACCACCGAGCAGTACTTC.

This clone was seen a few times. CDR3 coding DNA: TGTGCCAGCAAATACACGGTCGAAGCTTTCTTT. This sequence encodes CASKYTVEAFF. The chain recombines TRBV2 with TRBJ1-1; D is unclear. Trimming removed 7 bases at V and 8 bases at J, with 11 bases between. The CDR3 is made up of 11 amino acids. The germline gives CDR1 SNHLY, CDR2 FYNNEI.

The rearrangement links TRBV27 to TRBJ1-2; the match to TRBD1 covers 7 bases. Germline CDR1 MNHEY, CDR2 SMNVEV (reference sequence). V shed 7 bases and J 4 bases; nucleotides not matched to a gene: 9. CDR3 length: 14 residues. For the CDR3, the DNA is TGTGCCAGCAAAATAAGGACAGGCGGCTATGGCTACACCTTC. It specifies CASKIRTGGYGYTF.

This clone was observed a single time. The V call is TRBV29-1, the J call TRBJ1-2; D might be TRBD1 (5 bases). Per the germline V gene, CDR1 is SQVTM and CDR2 is ANQGSEA. Trimming took 4 bases from V and 5 from J, leaving 14 bases between them. The CDR3 is 13 residues long. The CDR3 is CSVVGGQGYGYTF. CDR3 DNA: TGCAGCGTTGTAGGCGGGCAGGGATATGGCTACACCTTC. The entire variable domain, with the rest obtained from reference TRBV29-1 and TRBJ1-2, is as follows: SAVISQKPSRDICQRGTSLTIQCQVDSQVTMMFWYRQQPGQSLTLIATANQGSEATYESGFVIDKFPISRPNLTFSTLTVSNMSPEDSSIYLCSVVGGQGYGYTFGSGTRLTVV.

The rearrangement joins TRBV12-2 to TRBJ1-2; the DNA was not compared with TRBD1, the D call given in the table. TRBV12-2 corresponds to a pseudogene. This CDR3 is 17 amino acids long. The CDR3, as DNA: TGTGCAAGTCGCTTATCGGGACAGGGCGGTCCCAACTATGGCTACACCTTC. Amino acids: CASRLSGQGGPNYGYTF.

The V gene is TRBV12-5, the J gene TRBJ1-2; D not resolved. The CDR3 loop spans 13 amino acids. Germline values: CDR1 LGHNT, CDR2 FRNRAP. V dropped 0 bases and J dropped 8 bases, with 10 bases sitting between them. Here the CDR3 DNA reads TGTGCTAGTGGTTTGGTATCTGACTTAGGCTACACCTTC. Its protein product is CASGLVSDLGYTF.

V usage is TRBV4-1 and J usage is TRBJ1-5; D unresolved. The V gene's germline CDR1 is MGHRA and CDR2 YSYEKL. Trimming left V 0 bases short and J 1 base short, with 4 bases between. The CDR3 runs 14 residues. CDR3 DNA sequence: TGCGCCAGCAGCCAAGATTACAGCAATCAGCCCCAGCATTTT. As protein: CASSQDYSNQPQHF.

The chain has TRBV7-9 and TRBJ2-2, with 8 bases identical to TRBD1. CDR1 is SEHNR, CDR2 FQNEAQ, per germline (reference sequence). This CDR3 comprises 16 residues. V shed 2 bases and J 3 bases; nucleotides not matched to a gene: 5. This CDR3 is CASSLLVRGHTGELFF. The CDR3 DNA follows: TGTGCCAGCAGCTTATTGGTCAGGGGGCACACCGGGGAGCTGTTTTTT.

V usage is TRBV5-5 and J usage is TRBJ1-1, with no clear D. V was clipped by 0 bases and J by 6 bases, with 15 bases between them. The CDR3 covers 15 residues. Germline CDR1 and CDR2: SGHKS and YYEKEE (reference sequence). This chain's CDR3 is CASSLAAPMGSEAFF. For the CDR3, the DNA is TGTGCCAGCAGCTTGGCCGCCCCTATGGGGTCTGAAGCTTTCTTT.

This clone was found a few times. V gene TRBV6-1 combines with J gene TRBJ1-5; D is uncertain. The CDR3 extends over 15 amino acids. Germline CDR1 MNHNS, CDR2 SASEGT. V was trimmed by 4 bases and J by 7 bases, leaving 17 bases between them. This CDR3 reads CASSVDPGGGQPQHF. In nucleotides, the CDR3 is TGTGCCAGCAGTGTAGACCCGGGAGGCGGACAGCCCCAGCATTTT.

The rearrangement uses TRBV5-1 and TRBJ2-7, with unresolved D. The CDR3 totals 14 residues. V was pared by 4 bases and J by 7 bases, with 18 bases between. Germline V gene data show CDR1 as SGHRS and CDR2 as YFSETQ. CDR3 residues: CASSPGRPPEEQYF. In DNA, the CDR3 is TGCGCCAGCAGCCCGGGTCGGCCGCCGGAAGAGCAGTACTTC.

CDR3 loop: CAWSAGSQRSAGYTF. CDR3 DNA sequence: TGTGCCTGGAGTGCGGGGTCCCAACGCTCTGCTGGCTACACCTTC. The chain is built from TRBV30 and TRBJ1-2; no definite D call. CDR1 is GTSNPN, CDR2 SVGIG, per germline (reference sequence). Trimming stripped 1 base from V and 7 bases from J, with 19 bases between. The CDR3 totals 15 residues. Filled out from reference TRBV30 and TRBJ1-2, the complete variable domain reads SQTIHQWPATLVQPVGSPLSLECTVEGTSNPNLYWYRQAAGRGLQLLFYSVGIGQISSEVPQNLSASRPQDRQFILSSKKLLLSDSGFYLCAWSAGSQRSAGYTFGSGTRLTVV.

V usage is TRBV2 and J usage is TRBJ1-1; D unclear. Germline V CDR1 and CDR2: SNHLY, FYNNEI. Between the trimmed V and J ends, which lost 8 bases and 6 bases, there was a span of 10 bases. This CDR3 is built from 11 residues. Written as DNA, the CDR3 is TGTGCCAGCGGGTTAACAGCTGAAGCTTTCTTT. This sequence encodes CASGLTAEAFF.

This clone turned up a few times. The V gene is TRBV9, the J gene TRBJ1-6, with D hard to call. This CDR3 is built from 12 residues. V lost 0 bases and J lost 13, with 8 bases in between. Germline V gene sequence: CDR1 SGDLS, CDR2 YYNGEE. For the CDR3, the DNA is TGTGCCAGCAGCGTAGGCGGCACCCCCCTCCACTTT. Protein: CASSVGGTPLHF.

This chain uses TRBV6-1 with TRBJ2-7, with 8 bases matching TRBD1. CDR1 is MNHNS and CDR2 is SASEGT in the germline V gene. The CDR3 is 15 amino acids. Germline trimming cut 3 bases from V and 5 bases from J; bases unmatched to any gene: 9. The CDR3 DNA sequence: TGTGCCAGCAGTGAGGGTCAGGGGGCTTTCGACGAGCAGTACTTC. It translates to CASSEGQGAFDEQYF.

The chain combines TRBV19 with TRBJ2-2; 9 nucleotides agree with TRBD1. The J segment lost 4 bases and the V segment lost 9 bases, leaving 12 bases of the junction unmatched. The V gene's germline CDR1 is LNHDA and CDR2 SQIVND (reference sequence). CDR3 length equals 16 residues. This chain's CDR3 is CASRKGGTGSTGELFF. The CDR3 nucleotides read TGTGCCAGCAGAAAAGGGGGGACAGGGAGCACCGGGGAGCTGTTTTTT.

The chain employs TRBV27 and TRBJ2-1; no definite D call. CDR3 length: 15 residues. The V gene's germline CDR1 is MNHEY and CDR2 SMNVEV (reference sequence). Trimming removed 5 bases from V and 6 bases from J, with 17 bases in between. In nucleotides, the CDR3 is TGTGCCAGCAGTCCTGCGTTGGCTAGACCCAATGAGCAGTTCTTC. Its translation: CASSPALARPNEQFF.

The V gene is TRBV6-1, the J gene TRBJ1-1; D gene unclear. V shed 6 bases and J shed 1 base, with 9 bases lying between them. The CDR3 length is 13 residues. Per the germline V gene, CDR1 is MNHNS and CDR2 is SASEGT. CDR3 DNA: TGTGCCAGCAGACCCGGAGAGAACACTGAAGCTTTCTTT. Its translation is CASRPGENTEAFF.